These T cell receptor beta chains were read from a single sample in a study of identical twins. TCRdb recomputed calls from the 5' RACE reads with MiXCR, one row per CDR3 protein. The data contain around 490,000 distinct CDR3 sequences, approximately 16% of them singletons. These same records also appear under a second study, on yellow fever vaccine responses in identical twins.

Input material: CD4+ T cells sorted from blood. Receptor source: a woman between 18 and 30 years old in good health. Both conserved end residues are part of each CDR3. A D gene is named only where the DNA matches it firmly. The listing skips clone size in some rows; elsewhere it reads once, few, many or a size class.

clone_size: -
v_call: TRBV3-1
d_call: -
j_call: TRBJ1-2
cdr3_aa: CASSQELSAYGYTF
cdr3_nt: TGTGCCAGCAGCCAAGAATTATCGGCTTATGGCTACACCTTC

clone_size: once
v_call: TRBV2
d_call: TRBD1
j_call: TRBJ2-7
cdr3_aa: CASSQGQGSFDEQYF
cdr3_nt: TGTGCCAGCAGTCAGGGACAGGGCTCTTTCGACGAGCAGTACTTC

clone_size: -
v_call: TRBV20-1
d_call: -
j_call: TRBJ1-2
cdr3_aa: CSARDPAGGGYTF
cdr3_nt: TGCAGTGCTAGAGATCCCGCAGGAGGTGGCTACACCTTC

clone_size: -
v_call: TRBV28
d_call: -
j_call: TRBJ2-2
cdr3_aa: CASTPGSGTGELFF
cdr3_nt: TGTGCCAGCACTCCGGGGAGTGGAACCGGGGAGCTGTTTTTT

clone_size: few
v_call: TRBV5-5
d_call: -
j_call: TRBJ1-5
cdr3_aa: CASSRTYGEPQHF
cdr3_nt: TGTGCCAGCAGTCGGACCTACGGTGAGCCCCAGCATTTT

clone_size: few
v_call: TRBV12-3/TRBV12-4
d_call: TRBD2
j_call: TRBJ2-7
cdr3_aa: CASHPPGRARNEQYF
cdr3_nt: TGTGCCAGCCACCCCCCAGGGAGGGCCAGGAACGAGCAGTACTTC

clone_size: few
v_call: TRBV7-9
d_call: TRBD2
j_call: TRBJ2-1
cdr3_aa: CASSLGSAGEGQFF
cdr3_nt: TGTGCCAGCAGCTTAGGTTCCGCGGGAGAGGGGCAGTTCTTC

clone_size: -
v_call: TRBV11-3
d_call: TRBD2
j_call: TRBJ2-3
cdr3_aa: CASSRGLAADTQYF
cdr3_nt: TGTGCCAGCAGCCGAGGACTAGCAGCAGATACGCAGTATTTT

clone_size: few
v_call: TRBV12-3/TRBV12-4
d_call: TRBD2
j_call: TRBJ2-1
cdr3_aa: CASTQAGVLRGMKKNEQFF
cdr3_nt: TGTGCCAGCACTCAAGCGGGAGTGCTCCGAGGGATGAAAAAAAATGAGCAGTTCTTC

clone_size: few
v_call: TRBV12-3/TRBV12-4
d_call: TRBD1
j_call: TRBJ2-1
cdr3_aa: CATRDRAYNEQFF
cdr3_nt: TGTGCCACCCGGGACAGGGCCTACAATGAGCAGTTCTTC

clone_size: many
v_call: TRBV29-1
d_call: -
j_call: TRBJ2-7
cdr3_aa: CSVGTTPYEQYF
cdr3_nt: TGCAGCGTTGGGACTACCCCCTACGAGCAGTACTTC